These 3 T cell receptor beta chains were all obtained from the same sample, sequenced in a study of blood T cell repertoires in COVID-19. Produced via immunoSEQ multiplex PCR; TCRdb's table is partial and in-frame only. This sample yields about 150,000 clones, of which 80% to 90% are seen a single time; almost 10% belongs to the top ten. The sequenced sample consisted of peripheral blood. Every receptor here comes from a woman in her fifties or sixties with acute or convalescent COVID-19.

The chain links TRBV24-1 to TRBJ2-1, with 11 bases matching TRBD2. The CDR3 loop spans 16 amino acids. V lost 4 bases and J lost 5; bases outside the gene matches: 6. In germline, CDR1 is KGHDR, CDR2 SFDVKD. The CDR3 is CATSDAGTSGHNEQFF. The CDR3 nucleotides are TGTGCCACCAGTGACGCCGGGACTAGCGGCCACAATGAGCAGTTCTTC.

This chain connects TRBV10-3 to TRBJ1-1; D not resolved. Trimming cost V 2 bases and J 3 bases, with 4 bases left between them. This CDR3 region has 12 residues. CDR1 and CDR2 (germline): ENHRY, SYGVKD. DNA for the CDR3: TGTGCCATCAGTGAGCAGTACACTGAAGCTTTCTTT. Translation: CAISEQYTEAFF.

The J gene is TRBJ1-2, the V gene TRBV12-3 or TRBV12-4; 8 bases are a match to TRBD1. Trimming removed 5 bases from V and 6 bases from J; junction bases left unmatched: 5. CDR3 length: 13 amino acids. This chain's CDR3 is CASSTATGDGYTF. DNA for the CDR3: TGTGCCAGCAGTACTGCGACAGGGGATGGCTACACCTTC.